A selection of T cell receptor beta chains follows, all from one sample in a study of shared clonotypes between healthy human individuals. Sequenced by immunoSEQ multiplex PCR; TCRdb stores in-frame clones only, minus some. The sample includes 950,000 to 1,300,000 clones, around 74% seen only once; the top ten take 1.4%. Specimen: memory CD4+ T cells sorted from blood. The receptors originated from a man aged 18 to 30 in good health. Both conserved end residues are part of each CDR3. Each record gives: CDR3 protein, CDR3 DNA, D gene, J gene, clone size, V gene. D genes are given only for firm matches. Clone sizes are given selectively: once, few, many, or a class where the clone is expanded.

CDR3 protein: CASSSQGSGSPLHF; CDR3 DNA: TGTGCCAGCAGTTCCCAGGGGTCGGGTTCACCCCTCCACTTT; D gene: NA; J gene: TRBJ1-6; clone size: once; V gene: TRBV2
CDR3 protein: CASGEVPNYGYTF; CDR3 DNA: TGTGCCAGCGGGGAAGTACCGAACTATGGCTACACCTTC; D gene: NA; J gene: TRBJ1-2; clone size: NA; V gene: TRBV2
CDR3 protein: CASSEGGTGNYEQYF; CDR3 DNA: TGTGCCAGCAGTGAAGGCGGGACCGGGAACTACGAGCAGTACTTC; D gene: NA; J gene: TRBJ2-7; clone size: NA; V gene: TRBV25-1
CDR3 protein: CASRDETLTMNTEAFF; CDR3 DNA: TGTGCCAGCAGAGATGAGACTCTCACCATGAACACTGAAGCTTTCTTT; D gene: NA; J gene: TRBJ1-1; clone size: NA; V gene: TRBV27
CDR3 protein: CASSGGRTGRIYGYTF; CDR3 DNA: TGTGCCAGCAGTGGGGGCCGGACAGGGCGGATCTATGGCTACACCTTC; D gene: TRBD1; J gene: TRBJ1-2; clone size: NA; V gene: TRBV6-1
CDR3 protein: CASSWGGPATNEKLFF; CDR3 DNA: TGTGCCAGCAGCTGGGGGGGACCCGCAACTAATGAAAAACTGTTTTTT; D gene: NA; J gene: TRBJ1-4; clone size: NA; V gene: TRBV5-4
CDR3 protein: CASSLISSTEAFF; CDR3 DNA: TGTGCCAGCAGCTTAATCTCGAGCACTGAAGCTTTCTTT; D gene: NA; J gene: TRBJ1-1; clone size: NA; V gene: TRBV7-2
CDR3 protein: CASSETAPAGRYTGELFF; CDR3 DNA: TGTGCCAGCAGTGAAACGGCCCCGGCAGGGCGATACACCGGGGAGCTGTTTTTT; D gene: NA; J gene: TRBJ2-2; clone size: NA; V gene: TRBV6-1
CDR3 protein: CASSPPMGLANNEQFF; CDR3 DNA: TGCGCCAGCAGCCCTCCAATGGGACTAGCGAACAATGAGCAGTTCTTC; D gene: TRBD2; J gene: TRBJ2-1; clone size: few; V gene: TRBV5-1
CDR3 protein: CASSPRSGGTKETQYF; CDR3 DNA: TGTGCCAGCAGTCCCCGTAGCGGGGGGACCAAAGAGACCCAGTACTTC; D gene: TRBD2; J gene: TRBJ2-5; clone size: NA; V gene: TRBV27
CDR3 protein: CASNPTGSGNTIYF; CDR3 DNA: TGTGCCAGCAACCCGACAGGATCCGGAAACACCATATATTTT; D gene: NA; J gene: TRBJ1-3; clone size: NA; V gene: TRBV2
CDR3 protein: CAWSYTGAKNTEAFF; CDR3 DNA: TGTGCCTGGAGTTATACAGGCGCAAAGAACACTGAAGCTTTCTTT; D gene: NA; J gene: TRBJ1-1; clone size: NA; V gene: TRBV30
CDR3 protein: CAISDSYGYTF; CDR3 DNA: TGTGCCATCAGTGACAGCTATGGCTACACCTTC; D gene: NA; J gene: TRBJ1-2; clone size: few; V gene: TRBV10-3
CDR3 protein: CASRGGQVSNQPQHF; CDR3 DNA: TGTGCCAGCAGAGGGGGGCAGGTTAGCAATCAGCCCCAGCATTTT; D gene: NA; J gene: TRBJ1-5; clone size: NA; V gene: TRBV6-1
CDR3 protein: CATSRGLGNEKLFF; CDR3 DNA: TGTGCCACCAGCAGAGGATTGGGGAACGAAAAACTGTTTTTT; D gene: NA; J gene: TRBJ1-4; clone size: NA; V gene: TRBV15
CDR3 protein: CASSPQQGQPQHF; CDR3 DNA: TGTGCCAGCAGCCCCCAGCAGGGTCAGCCCCAGCATTTT; D gene: NA; J gene: TRBJ1-5; clone size: NA; V gene: TRBV7-8
CDR3 protein: CATRTGGGNIQYF; CDR3 DNA: TGTGCCACACGGACAGGGGGTGGGAACATTCAGTACTTC; D gene: TRBD1; J gene: TRBJ2-4; clone size: NA; V gene: TRBV5-4
CDR3 protein: CSVGGTENSPLHF; CDR3 DNA: TGCAGCGTCGGTGGGACAGAGAATTCACCCCTCCACTTT; D gene: TRBD1; J gene: TRBJ1-6; clone size: few; V gene: TRBV29-1
CDR3 protein: CASSVSNYGYTF; CDR3 DNA: TGTGCCAGCAGTGTCTCAAACTATGGCTACACCTTC; D gene: NA; J gene: TRBJ1-2; clone size: NA; V gene: TRBV2
CDR3 protein: CASREGPSGETQYF; CDR3 DNA: TGCGCCAGCAGGGAGGGCCCCTCGGGGGAGACCCAGTACTTC; D gene: NA; J gene: TRBJ2-5; clone size: NA; V gene: TRBV5-1
CDR3 protein: CASKEGWDTQPQHF; CDR3 DNA: TGTGCCAGCAAGGAGGGTTGGGACACTCAGCCCCAGCATTTT; D gene: NA; J gene: TRBJ1-5; clone size: NA; V gene: TRBV28
CDR3 protein: CASSSTGNTIYF; CDR3 DNA: TGTGCCAGCAGCTCGACAGGAAACACCATATATTTT; D gene: NA; J gene: TRBJ1-3; clone size: NA; V gene: TRBV11-2
CDR3 protein: CASSLQGRGKDTQYF; CDR3 DNA: TGTGCCAGCAGCTTGCAGGGGAGGGGGAAAGATACGCAGTATTTT; D gene: NA; J gene: TRBJ2-3; clone size: NA; V gene: TRBV5-4
CDR3 protein: CASSPIGTSLETQYF; CDR3 DNA: TGTGCCAGCAGCCCGATCGGGACTAGCTTAGAGACCCAGTACTTC; D gene: TRBD2; J gene: TRBJ2-5; clone size: once; V gene: TRBV7-3
CDR3 protein: CASSLGQGGNEKLFF; CDR3 DNA: TGCGCCAGCAGCCTCGGACAGGGGGGTAATGAAAAACTGTTTTTT; D gene: TRBD1; J gene: TRBJ1-4; clone size: NA; V gene: TRBV5-1
CDR3 protein: CASSWTSGGQETQYF; CDR3 DNA: TGTGCCAGCAGCTGGACTAGCGGGGGCCAAGAGACCCAGTACTTC; D gene: TRBD2; J gene: TRBJ2-5; clone size: NA; V gene: TRBV11-2
CDR3 protein: CARRRGVTDTQYF; CDR3 DNA: TGTGCCAGAAGGCGGGGGGTCACAGATACGCAGTATTTT; D gene: TRBD2; J gene: TRBJ2-3; clone size: NA; V gene: TRBV5-3
CDR3 protein: CATRWTGTGNTIYF; CDR3 DNA: TGTGCCACCAGATGGACAGGAACTGGAAACACCATATATTTT; D gene: TRBD1; J gene: TRBJ1-3; clone size: NA; V gene: TRBV15
CDR3 protein: CASSEGKDTQYF; CDR3 DNA: TGCGCCAGCAGTGAGGGGAAAGATACGCAGTATTTT; D gene: NA; J gene: TRBJ2-3; clone size: NA; V gene: TRBV10-1
CDR3 protein: CAWSVSRDHEKLFF; CDR3 DNA: TGTGCCTGGAGTGTGTCCAGGGATCATGAAAAACTGTTTTTT; D gene: NA; J gene: TRBJ1-4; clone size: NA; V gene: TRBV30
CDR3 protein: CASSQGRQGEETQYF; CDR3 DNA: TGCGCCAGCAGCCAAGGAAGACAGGGCGAAGAGACCCAGTACTTC; D gene: TRBD1; J gene: TRBJ2-5; clone size: NA; V gene: TRBV4-1
CDR3 protein: CASSSGGVWAYTEAFF; CDR3 DNA: TGTGCCAGCAGTTCCGGGGGAGTTTGGGCCTACACTGAAGCTTTCTTT; D gene: NA; J gene: TRBJ1-1; clone size: NA; V gene: TRBV6-6
CDR3 protein: CASSRDGQSTGELFF; CDR3 DNA: TGTGCCAGCAGCCGCGACGGACAGAGCACCGGGGAGCTGTTTTTT; D gene: NA; J gene: TRBJ2-2; clone size: once; V gene: TRBV11-3